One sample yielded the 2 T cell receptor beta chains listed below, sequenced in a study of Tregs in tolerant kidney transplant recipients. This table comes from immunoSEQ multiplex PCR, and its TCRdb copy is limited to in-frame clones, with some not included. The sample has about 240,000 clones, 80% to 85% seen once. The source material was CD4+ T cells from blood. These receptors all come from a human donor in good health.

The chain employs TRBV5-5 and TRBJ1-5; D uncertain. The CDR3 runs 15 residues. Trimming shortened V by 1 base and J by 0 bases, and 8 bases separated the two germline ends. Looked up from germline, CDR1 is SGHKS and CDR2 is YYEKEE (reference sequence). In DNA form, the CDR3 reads TGTGCCAGCAGCTTGTACAGCTATAGCAATCAGCCCCAGCATTTT. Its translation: CASSLYSYSNQPQHF.

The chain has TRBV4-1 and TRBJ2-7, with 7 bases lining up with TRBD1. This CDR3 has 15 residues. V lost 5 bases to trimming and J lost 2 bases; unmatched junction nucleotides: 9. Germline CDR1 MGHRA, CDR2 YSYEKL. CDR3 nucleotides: TGCGCCAGCAGCGAAGGACAGGTCCCTACCTACGAGCAGTACTTC. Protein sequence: CASSEGQVPTYEQYF.